The present T cell receptor (beta chain) was sequenced within a study of cytomegalovirus exposure and HLA in healthy donors. The overall study: The roughly 100 million unique TCR beta sequences, from about 179 million T cells, were found by an earlier analysis. The study, taken as a whole, reports: More than 15,000 TCR beta sequences were associated with HLA alleles at 0.05 false discovery rate in a later analysis. TCR beta V- and J-gene trimming was later associated with a missense DCLRE1C variant.

Germline V gives CDR1 SEHNR, CDR2 FQNEAQ (reference sequence). The CDR3 totals 11 residues. V was clipped by 6 bases and J by 10 bases, with 9 bases between them. Vbeta (60) and Jbeta (13) primers were used in the PCR. Repertoires were generated with immunoSEQ multiplex PCR, while TCRdb's copy carries only in-frame clones and drops some. The sample includes over 90,000 clones, roughly 74% seen only once; the top ten take around 14%. A word on this clone: Its antigen remains unknown.

The chain employs TRBV7-9 and TRBJ1-4; no firm D call. This TCR came from a woman aged 65 to 85 in good health and CMV-seropositive. Specimen: PBMCs. CDR3 coding DNA: TGTGCCAGCAGTTCCCGGGGAAAACTGTTTTTT. This encodes CASSSRGKLFF. Complete variable domain (other parts from reference TRBV7-9 and TRBJ1-4): DTGVSQNPRHKITKRGQNVTFRCDPISEHNRLYWYRQTLGQGPEFLTYFQNEAQLEKSRLLSDRFSAERPKGSFSTLEIQRTEQGDSAMYLCASSSRGKLFFGSGTQLSVL.